This TCR beta chain was captured by sequencing in a study of cytomegalovirus exposure and HLA in healthy donors. Vbeta (60) and Jbeta (13) primers were used in the PCR. Repertoires were generated with immunoSEQ multiplex PCR, while TCRdb's copy carries only in-frame clones and drops some. The sample yields approximately 110,000 clones, approximately 80% seen once. Germline V CDR1 and CDR2: MNHNS, SASEGT. Trimming stripped 1 base from V and 2 bases from J, with 6 bases between. The CDR3 consists of 14 residues. Sequences were obtained from PBMCs. The V call is TRBV6-1, the J call TRBJ1-5; D gene unclear. This TCR came from a man in his thirties or forties in good health and CMV-seropositive. The CDR3 is CASSEGAGNQPQHF. The CDR3 DNA reads as TGTGCCAGCAGTGAAGGCGCGGGCAATCAGCCCCAGCATTTT.